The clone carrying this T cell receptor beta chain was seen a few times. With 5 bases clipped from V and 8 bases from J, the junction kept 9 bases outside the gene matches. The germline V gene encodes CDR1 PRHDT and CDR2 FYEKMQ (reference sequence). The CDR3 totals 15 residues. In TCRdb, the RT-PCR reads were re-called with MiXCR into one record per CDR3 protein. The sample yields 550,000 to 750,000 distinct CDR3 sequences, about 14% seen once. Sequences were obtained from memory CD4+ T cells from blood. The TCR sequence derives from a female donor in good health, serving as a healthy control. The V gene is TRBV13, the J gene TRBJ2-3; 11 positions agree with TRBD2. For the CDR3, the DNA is TGTGCCAGCAGCCTAGCGGGTAGCGGGAGGGGTACGCAGTATTTT. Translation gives CASSLAGSGRGTQYF.